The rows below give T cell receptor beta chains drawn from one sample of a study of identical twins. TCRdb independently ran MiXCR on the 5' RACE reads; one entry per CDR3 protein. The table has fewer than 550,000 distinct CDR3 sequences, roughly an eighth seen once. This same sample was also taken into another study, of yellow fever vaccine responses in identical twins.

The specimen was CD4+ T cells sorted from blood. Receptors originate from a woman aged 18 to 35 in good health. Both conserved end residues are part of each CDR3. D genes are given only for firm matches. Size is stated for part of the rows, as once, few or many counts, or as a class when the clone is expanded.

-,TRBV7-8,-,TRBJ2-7,TGTGCCAGCAGCTCTAGACACGGGGGGCGCAAGACCCACGAGCAGTACTTC,CASSSRHGGRKTHEQYF
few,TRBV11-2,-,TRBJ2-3,TGTGCCAGCAGCCACGGGCGAGTTGCAGATACGCAGTATTTT,CASSHGRVADTQYF
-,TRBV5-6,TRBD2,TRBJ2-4,TGTGCCAGCAGTTTTTTGGGGACTAGCCGGAACATTCAGTACTTC,CASSFLGTSRNIQYF
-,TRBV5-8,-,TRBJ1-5,TGTGCCAGCAGCTTGGAAAGATTCTATCAGCCCCAGCATTTT,CASSLERFYQPQHF
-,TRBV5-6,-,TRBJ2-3,TGTGCCAGCAGCTTGTCGACAGAACCCACAGATACGCAGTATTTT,CASSLSTEPTDTQYF
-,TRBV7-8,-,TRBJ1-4,TGTGCCAGCAGGCAGGGTGGGGAAAAACTGTTTTTT,CASRQGGEKLFF
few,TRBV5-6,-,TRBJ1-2,TGTGCCAGCAGCGATCGGAGTTGGTGGACCTTC,CASSDRSWWTF
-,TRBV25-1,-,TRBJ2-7,TGTGCCAGCAGTGATTCCGGTGCCTACGAGCAGTACTTC,CASSDSGAYEQYF
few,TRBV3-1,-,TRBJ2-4,TGTGCCAGCAGCCGTCAGGAGACGGTTCAGTACTTC,CASSRQETVQYF
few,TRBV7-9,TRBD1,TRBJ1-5,TGTGCCAGCAGCTACGGGACAGGATTCGTTTCGCCCCAGCATTTT,CASSYGTGFVSPQHF
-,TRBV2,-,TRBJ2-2,TGTGCCAGCAGTGAAGCAAGCGCCACCGGGGAGCTGTTTTTT,CASSEASATGELFF
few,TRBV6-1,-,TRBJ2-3,TGTGCCAGCAGCGAACCGAGGGCGGGTCTAGATACGCAGTATTTT,CASSEPRAGLDTQYF
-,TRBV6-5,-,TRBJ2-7,TGTGCCAGCAGTTACGGGGGGACCAGCTACGAGCAGTACTTC,CASSYGGTSYEQYF
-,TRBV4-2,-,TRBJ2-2,TGTGCCAGCAGCCAAGAGCGGGGGCCGGGCACCGGGGAGCTGTTTTTT,CASSQERGPGTGELFF
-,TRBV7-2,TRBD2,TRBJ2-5,TGTGCCAGCAGCTCGGGACTAGACAGGTCTGAGACCCAGTACTTC,CASSSGLDRSETQYF
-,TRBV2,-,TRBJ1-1,TGTGCCAGCAAAGGACAGTTCAACACTGAAGCTTTCTTT,CASKGQFNTEAFF
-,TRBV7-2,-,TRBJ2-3,TGTGCCAGCAACCCCGCTTCGGGGGCGGGTACGCAGTATTTT,CASNPASGAGTQYF
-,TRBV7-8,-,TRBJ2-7,TGTGCCAGCAGCCCCAGATGGGGGGATAGATACGAGCAGTACTTC,CASSPRWGDRYEQYF
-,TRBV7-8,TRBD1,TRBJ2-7,TGTGCCAGCAGCTTACGGGACAGTTCCTCCTACGAGCAGTACTTC,CASSLRDSSSYEQYF
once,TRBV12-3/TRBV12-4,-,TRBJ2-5,TGTGCCAGCAGTTTAAGGAAGTGGGGAACCCAAGAGACCCAGTACTTC,CASSLRKWGTQETQYF
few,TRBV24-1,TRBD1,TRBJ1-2,TGTGCCACCAGTGACAACAGGGGCTATCTGTGTCGCTACACCTTC,CATSDNRGYLCRYTF
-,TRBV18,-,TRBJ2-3,TGTGCCAGCTCACCACGGGGGACGGCCACAGATACGCAGTATTTT,CASSPRGTATDTQYF
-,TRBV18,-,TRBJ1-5,TGTGCCAGCTCACCAGGTCAGGCAGGACGACCCCAGCATTTT,CASSPGQAGRPQHF
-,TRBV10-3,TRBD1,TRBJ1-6,TGTGCCACGGGCCTTCGGGACAGTGAAAATTCACCCCTCCACTTT,CATGLRDSENSPLHF
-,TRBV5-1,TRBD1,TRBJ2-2,TGCGCCAGCAGCTTTGCGGGGACAGGGGACACCGGGGAGCTGTTTTTT,CASSFAGTGDTGELFF
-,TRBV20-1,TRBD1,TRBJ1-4,TGCAGTGCCCTACCAGGGGGCGGTGAAAAACTGTTTTTT,CSALPGGGEKLFF
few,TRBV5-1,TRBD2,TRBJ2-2,TGCGCCAGCCAGGGACTACCCGTAACCGGGGAGCTGTTTTTT,CASQGLPVTGELFF
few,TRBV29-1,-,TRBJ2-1,TGCAGCGTTGGAAACAATGAGCAGTTCTTC,CSVGNNEQFF
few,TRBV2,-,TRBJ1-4,TGTGCCAGCAGTTCTCGACAGGCAACTAATGAAAAACTGTTTTTT,CASSSRQATNEKLFF
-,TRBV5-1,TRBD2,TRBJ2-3,TGCGCCAGCAGCAATGGACTAGCGGGAGAGCCTCAGTATACAGATACGCAGTATTTT,CASSNGLAGEPQYTDTQYF
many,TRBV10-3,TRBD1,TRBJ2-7,TGTGCCATCAGTGAGTCGCTGACAGGGCCTACCTACGAGCAGTACTTC,CAISESLTGPTYEQYF
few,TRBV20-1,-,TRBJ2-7,TGCAGTGCTAGGCCTCGACTAGAGGCCTACGAGCAGTACTTC,CSARPRLEAYEQYF
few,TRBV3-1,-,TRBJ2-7,TGTGCCAGCAGCCTAATTCGCGGAGGCGAGCAGTACTTC,CASSLIRGGEQYF
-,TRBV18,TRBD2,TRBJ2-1,TGTGCCAGCTCACCGCTCCCCTTACTAGCGGGCAGCTCCTACAATGAGCAGTTCTTC,CASSPLPLLAGSSYNEQFF
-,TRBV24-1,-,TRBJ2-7,TGTGCCACCAGTGATTCTAAGAATATTTTCCACGAGCAGTACTTC,CATSDSKNIFHEQYF
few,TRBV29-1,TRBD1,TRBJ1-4,TGCAGCGGGTTGGGACAGCTTGAAAAACTGTTTTTT,CSGLGQLEKLFF
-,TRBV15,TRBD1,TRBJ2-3,TGTGCCACCAGCAGAGGGACAGGGGCAACAGATACGCAGTATTTT,CATSRGTGATDTQYF
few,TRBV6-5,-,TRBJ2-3,TGTGCCAGCAGTTACTCGTCAGGGGCCCAACCCACAGATACGCAGTATTTT,CASSYSSGAQPTDTQYF
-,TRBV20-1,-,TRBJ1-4,TGCAGTGCTAGAGATAGGCGGGGGAATGAAAAACTGTTTTTT,CSARDRRGNEKLFF
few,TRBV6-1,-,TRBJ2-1,TGTGCCAGCAGGTCCCCTTCTATCAGCTCCTACAATGAGCAGTTCTTC,CASRSPSISSYNEQFF
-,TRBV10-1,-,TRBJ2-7,TGCGCCAGCAGTGAGTGCATGGGCGACGAGCAGTACTTC,CASSECMGDEQYF
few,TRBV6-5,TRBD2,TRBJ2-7,TGTGCCAGCAGTTCTCTTCCGGGACTAGCGAGAGACGAGCAGTACTTC,CASSSLPGLARDEQYF
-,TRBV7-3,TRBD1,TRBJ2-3,TGTGCCAGCAGCTTAAGGGGGACAGGGATAACAGATACGCAGTATTTT,CASSLRGTGITDTQYF
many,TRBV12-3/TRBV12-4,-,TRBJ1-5,TGTGCCAGCAGCGGCGGGGAACGGCGGAATCAGCCCCAGCATTTT,CASSGGERRNQPQHF
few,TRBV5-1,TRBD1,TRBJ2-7,TGCGCCAGCAGCTTGCGACAGGGTACCGACGAGCAGTACTTC,CASSLRQGTDEQYF
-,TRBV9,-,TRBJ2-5,TGTGCCAGCCGACGGGGGTTTTGGGAGACCCAGTACTTC,CASRRGFWETQYF
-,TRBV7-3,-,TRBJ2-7,TGTGCCAGCAGCCCTCAGGCGGGGTACGAGCAGTACTTC,CASSPQAGYEQYF
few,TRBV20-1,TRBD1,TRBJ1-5,TGCAGTGCTACAAGACAGGGGGCGCCTGGCAATCAGCCCCAGCATTTT,CSATRQGAPGNQPQHF
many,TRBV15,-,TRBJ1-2,TGTGCCACCAGCAGGCCAGGGTATGGCTACACCTTC,CATSRPGYGYTF
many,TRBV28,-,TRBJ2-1,TGTGCCAGCAGTTTATCCCGACGGGACTACAATGAGCAGTTCTTC,CASSLSRRDYNEQFF
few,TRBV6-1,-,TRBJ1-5,TGTGCCAGCACCAGGGGAAGCAATCAGCCCCAGCATTTT,CASTRGSNQPQHF
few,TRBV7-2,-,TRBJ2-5,TGTGCCAGCAGCTTCACCCGGGTCGAGACCCAGTACTTC,CASSFTRVETQYF
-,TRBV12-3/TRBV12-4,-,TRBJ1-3,TGTGCCAGCAGTTTAGACGGGATTGGAAACACCATATATTTT,CASSLDGIGNTIYF
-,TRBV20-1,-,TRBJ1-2,TGCAGTGCTAGAGACGACAGAAACTATGGCTACACCTTC,CSARDDRNYGYTF
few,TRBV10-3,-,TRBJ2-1,TGTGCCATCAACAAGCCCCAAGGTGGAAATGAGCAGTTCTTC,CAINKPQGGNEQFF
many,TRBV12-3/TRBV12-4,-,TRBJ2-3,TGTGCCAGCAGAAAGAAGGATACGCAGTATTTT,CASRKKDTQYF
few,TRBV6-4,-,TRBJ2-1,TGTGCCAGCAGTGACGCCTCGGTGGGCAATGAGCAGTTCTTC,CASSDASVGNEQFF
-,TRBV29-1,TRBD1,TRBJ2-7,TGCAGCGTCCGGACAGGGGCCTACGAGCAGTACTTC,CSVRTGAYEQYF